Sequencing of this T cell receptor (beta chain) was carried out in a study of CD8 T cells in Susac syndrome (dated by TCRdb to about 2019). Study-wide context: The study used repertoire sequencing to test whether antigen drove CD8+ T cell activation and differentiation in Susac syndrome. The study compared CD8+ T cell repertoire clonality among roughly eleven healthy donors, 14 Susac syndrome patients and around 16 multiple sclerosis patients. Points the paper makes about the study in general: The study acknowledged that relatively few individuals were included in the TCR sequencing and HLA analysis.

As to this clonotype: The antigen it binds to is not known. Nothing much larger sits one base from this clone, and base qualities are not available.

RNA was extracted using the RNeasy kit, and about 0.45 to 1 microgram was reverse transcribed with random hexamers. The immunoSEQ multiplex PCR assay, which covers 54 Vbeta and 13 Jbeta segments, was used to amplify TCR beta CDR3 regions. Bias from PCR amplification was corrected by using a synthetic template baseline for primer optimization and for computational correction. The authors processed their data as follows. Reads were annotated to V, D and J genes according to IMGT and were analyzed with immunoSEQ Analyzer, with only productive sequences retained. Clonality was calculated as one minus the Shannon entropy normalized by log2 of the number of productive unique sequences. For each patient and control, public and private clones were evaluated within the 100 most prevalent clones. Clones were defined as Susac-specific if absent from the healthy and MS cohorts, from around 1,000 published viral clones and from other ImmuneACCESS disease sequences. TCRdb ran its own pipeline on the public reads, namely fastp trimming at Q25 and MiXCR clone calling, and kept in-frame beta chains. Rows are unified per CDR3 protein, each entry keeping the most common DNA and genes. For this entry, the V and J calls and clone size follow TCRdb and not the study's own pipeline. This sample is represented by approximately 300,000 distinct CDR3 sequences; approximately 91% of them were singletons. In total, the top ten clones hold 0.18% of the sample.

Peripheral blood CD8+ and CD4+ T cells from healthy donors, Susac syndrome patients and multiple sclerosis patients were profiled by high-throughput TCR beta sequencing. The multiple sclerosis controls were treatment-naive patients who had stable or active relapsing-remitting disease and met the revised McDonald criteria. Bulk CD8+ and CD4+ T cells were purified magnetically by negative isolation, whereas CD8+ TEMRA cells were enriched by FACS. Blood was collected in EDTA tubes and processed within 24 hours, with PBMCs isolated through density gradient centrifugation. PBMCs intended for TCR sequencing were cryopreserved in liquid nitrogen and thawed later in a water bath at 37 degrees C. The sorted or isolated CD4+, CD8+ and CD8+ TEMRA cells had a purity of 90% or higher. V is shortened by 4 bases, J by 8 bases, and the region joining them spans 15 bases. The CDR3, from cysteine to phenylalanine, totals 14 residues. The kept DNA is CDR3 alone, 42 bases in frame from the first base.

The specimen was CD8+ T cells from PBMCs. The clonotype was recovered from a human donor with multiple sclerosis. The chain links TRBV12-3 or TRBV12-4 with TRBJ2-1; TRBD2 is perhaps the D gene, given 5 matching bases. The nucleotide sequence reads TGTGCCAGCAGTTCCCTGAAAGCGGCACATGAGCAGTTCTTC. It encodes CASSSLKAAHEQFF.